This TCR beta chain was observed in a study of blood T cells in healthy people across ages. CDR3 length: 16 amino acids. Germline-derived CDR1 and CDR2 are SGHTA and FQGNSA. The germline V and J ends were trimmed by 5 bases and 2 bases, with 19 bases remaining between them. PCR was performed a second time for about 7 to 11 cycles using a sample-barcoded 5' primer and a J-beta primer mix. TCRdb fed the 5' RACE reads into MiXCR, producing one record per CDR3 protein. The table includes roughly 700,000 distinct CDR3 sequences, 49% detected once. The receptor comes from a woman aged 55-70 years in good health. The rearrangement joins TRBV7-2 to TRBJ2-7; a weak D match, TRBD2 (6 bases). The sample taken for sequencing was blood. The CDR3 DNA follows: TGTGCCAGCAGCGTTACCGGGACTGGCGCTACCTACGAGCAGTACTTC. It yields the protein CASSVTGTGATYEQYF.